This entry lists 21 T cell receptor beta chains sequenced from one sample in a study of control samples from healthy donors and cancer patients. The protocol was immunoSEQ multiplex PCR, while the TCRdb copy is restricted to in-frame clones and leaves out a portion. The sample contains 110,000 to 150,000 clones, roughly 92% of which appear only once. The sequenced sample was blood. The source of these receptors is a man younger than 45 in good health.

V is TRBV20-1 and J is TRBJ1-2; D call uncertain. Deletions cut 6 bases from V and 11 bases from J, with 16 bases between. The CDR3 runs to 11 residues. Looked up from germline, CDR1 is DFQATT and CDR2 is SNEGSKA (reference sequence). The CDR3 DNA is TGCAGTGCCCCCCTAGGGTCTAGGTACACCTTC. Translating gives CSAPLGSRYTF.

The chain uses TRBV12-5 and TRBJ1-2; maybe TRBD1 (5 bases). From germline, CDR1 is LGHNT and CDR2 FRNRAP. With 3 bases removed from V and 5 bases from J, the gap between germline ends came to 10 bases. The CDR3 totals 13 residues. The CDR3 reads CASGLGVEYGYTF. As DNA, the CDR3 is TGTGCTAGTGGTTTAGGGGTGGAGTATGGCTACACCTTC.

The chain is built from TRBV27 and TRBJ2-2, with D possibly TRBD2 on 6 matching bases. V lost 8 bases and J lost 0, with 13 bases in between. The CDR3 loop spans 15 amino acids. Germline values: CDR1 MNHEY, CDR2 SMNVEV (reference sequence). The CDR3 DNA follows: TGTGCCAGCCGAAGCGGGCAGACGAACACCGGGGAGCTGTTTTTT. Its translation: CASRSGQTNTGELFF.

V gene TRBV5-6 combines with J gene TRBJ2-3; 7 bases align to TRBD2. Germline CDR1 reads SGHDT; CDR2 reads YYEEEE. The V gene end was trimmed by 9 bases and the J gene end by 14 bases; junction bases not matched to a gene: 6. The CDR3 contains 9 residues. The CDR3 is CANGLVGYF. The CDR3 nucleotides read TGTGCCAACGGACTAGTAGGGTATTTT.

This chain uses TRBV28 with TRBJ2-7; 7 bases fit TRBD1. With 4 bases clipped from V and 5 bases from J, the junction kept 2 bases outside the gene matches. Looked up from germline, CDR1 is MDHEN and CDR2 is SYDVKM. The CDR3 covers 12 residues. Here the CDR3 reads CASSSQGDEQYF. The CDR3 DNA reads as TGTGCCAGCAGTTCCCAGGGGGACGAGCAGTACTTC.

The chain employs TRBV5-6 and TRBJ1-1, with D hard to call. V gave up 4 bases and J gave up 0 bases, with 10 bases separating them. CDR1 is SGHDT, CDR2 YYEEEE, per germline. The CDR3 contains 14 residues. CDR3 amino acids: CASSIGFMNTEAFF. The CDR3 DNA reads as TGTGCCAGCAGCATCGGATTTATGAACACTGAAGCTTTCTTT. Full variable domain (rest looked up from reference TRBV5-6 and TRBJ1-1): DAGVTQSPTHLIKTRGQQVTLRCSPKSGHDTVSWYQQALGQGPQFIFQYYEEEERQRGNFPDRFSGHQFPNYSSELNVNALLLGDSALYLCASSIGFMNTEAFFGQGTRLTVV.

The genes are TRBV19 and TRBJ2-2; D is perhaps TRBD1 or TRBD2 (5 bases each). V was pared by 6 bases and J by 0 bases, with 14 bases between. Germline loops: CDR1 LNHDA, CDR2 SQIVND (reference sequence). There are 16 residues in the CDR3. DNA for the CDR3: TGTGCCAGTAGATGGGGGTCTATTCCGAACACCGGGGAGCTGTTTTTT. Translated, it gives CASRWGSIPNTGELFF.

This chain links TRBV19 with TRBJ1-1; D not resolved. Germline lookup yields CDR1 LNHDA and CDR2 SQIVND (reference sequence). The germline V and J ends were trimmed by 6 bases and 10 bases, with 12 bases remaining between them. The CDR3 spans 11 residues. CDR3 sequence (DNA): TGTGCCAGTAGCGGAGGGATAGGAGCTTTCTTT. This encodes CASSGGIGAFF.

CDR3 in amino acids: CASSSPGAGANVLTF. The CDR3 DNA sequence: TGTGCCAGCAGCTCCCCAGGGGCTGGGGCCAACGTCCTGACTTTC. This sequence joins TRBV6-5 and TRBJ2-6; possibly TRBD1 for D (6 bases). This CDR3 spans 15 amino acids. With 6 bases removed from V and 2 bases from J, the gap between germline ends came to 11 bases. Germline assignment: CDR1 MNHEY and CDR2 SVGAGI.

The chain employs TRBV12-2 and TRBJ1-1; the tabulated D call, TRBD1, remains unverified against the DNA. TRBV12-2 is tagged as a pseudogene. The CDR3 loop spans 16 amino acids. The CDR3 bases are TGTGCAAGTCGCCACCAACGGGACAGAGTGAACACTGAAGCTTTCTTT. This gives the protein CASRHQRDRVNTEAFF.

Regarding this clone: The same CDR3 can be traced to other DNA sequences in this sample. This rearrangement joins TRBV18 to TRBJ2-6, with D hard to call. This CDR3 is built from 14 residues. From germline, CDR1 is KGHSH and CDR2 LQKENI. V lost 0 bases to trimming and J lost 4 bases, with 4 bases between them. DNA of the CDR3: TGTGCCAGCTCACCACCCTCGGGGGCCAACGTCCTGACTTTC. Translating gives CASSPPSGANVLTF.

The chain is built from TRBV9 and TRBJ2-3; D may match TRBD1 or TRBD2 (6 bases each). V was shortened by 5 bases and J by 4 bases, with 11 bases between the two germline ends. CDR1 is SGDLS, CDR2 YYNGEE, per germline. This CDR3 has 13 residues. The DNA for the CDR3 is TGTGCCAGCAGTGCAAGGGGGGCAGATACGCAGTATTTT. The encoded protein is CASSARGADTQYF.

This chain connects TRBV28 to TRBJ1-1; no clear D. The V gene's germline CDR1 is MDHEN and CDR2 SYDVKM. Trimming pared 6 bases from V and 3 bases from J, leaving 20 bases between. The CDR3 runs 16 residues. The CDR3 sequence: CASREINRSFYTEAFF. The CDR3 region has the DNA TGTGCCAGCAGGGAGATTAACAGATCCTTCTACACTGAAGCTTTCTTT. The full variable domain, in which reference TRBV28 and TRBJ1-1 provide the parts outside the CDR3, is DVKVTQSSRYLVKRTGEKVFLECVQDMDHENMFWYRQDPGLGLRLIYFSYDVKMKEKGDIPEGYSVSREKKERFSLILESASTNQTSMYLCASREINRSFYTEAFFGQGTRLTVV.

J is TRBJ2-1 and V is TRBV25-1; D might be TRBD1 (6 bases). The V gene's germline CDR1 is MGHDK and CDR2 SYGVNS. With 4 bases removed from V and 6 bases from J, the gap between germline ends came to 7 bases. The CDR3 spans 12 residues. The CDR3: CASSVRGNEQFF. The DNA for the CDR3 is TGTGCCAGCAGTGTCAGGGGCAATGAGCAGTTCTTC.

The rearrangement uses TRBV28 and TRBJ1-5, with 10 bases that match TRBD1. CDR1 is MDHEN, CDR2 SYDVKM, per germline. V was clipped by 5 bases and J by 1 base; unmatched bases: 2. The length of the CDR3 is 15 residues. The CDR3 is CASSRTGGSNQPQHF. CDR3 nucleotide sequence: TGTGCCAGCAGTAGGACAGGGGGAAGCAATCAGCCCCAGCATTTT.

The CDR3 sequence is CATQRGLAIGNEQFF. Written as DNA, the CDR3 is TGTGCCACCCAAAGGGGACTAGCGATAGGTAATGAGCAGTTCTTC. The chain employs TRBV27 and TRBJ2-1; 10 nucleotides line up with TRBD2. This CDR3 has 15 residues. With V trimmed by 10 bases and J by 7 bases, 13 bases remained unmatched. From germline, CDR1 is MNHEY and CDR2 SMNVEV (reference sequence).

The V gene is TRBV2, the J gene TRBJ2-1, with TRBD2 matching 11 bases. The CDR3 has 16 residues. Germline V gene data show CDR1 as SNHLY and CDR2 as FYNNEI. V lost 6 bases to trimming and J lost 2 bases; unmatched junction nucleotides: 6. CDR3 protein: CASRATSGNTYNEQFF. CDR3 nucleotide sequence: TGTGCCAGCAGAGCGACTAGCGGGAACACCTACAATGAGCAGTTCTTC.

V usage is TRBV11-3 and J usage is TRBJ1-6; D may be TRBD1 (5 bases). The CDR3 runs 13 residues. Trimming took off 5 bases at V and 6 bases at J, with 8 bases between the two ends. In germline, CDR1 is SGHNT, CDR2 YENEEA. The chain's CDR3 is CASSHGTNSPLHF. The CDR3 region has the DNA TGTGCCAGCAGCCACGGGACTAATTCACCCCTCCACTTT.

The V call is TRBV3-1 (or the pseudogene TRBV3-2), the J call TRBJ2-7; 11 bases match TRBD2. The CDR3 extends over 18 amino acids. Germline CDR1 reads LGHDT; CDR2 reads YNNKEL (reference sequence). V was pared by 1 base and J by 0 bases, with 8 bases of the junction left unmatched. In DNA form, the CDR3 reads TGTGCCAGCAGCCAAGGTAGGCTAGCGGGAGGTAACTCCTACGAGCAGTACTTC. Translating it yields CASSQGRLAGGNSYEQYF.

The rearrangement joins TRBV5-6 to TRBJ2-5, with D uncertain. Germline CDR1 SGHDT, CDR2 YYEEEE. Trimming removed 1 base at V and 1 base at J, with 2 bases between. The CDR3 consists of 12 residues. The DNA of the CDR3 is TGTGCCAGCAGCTTGCCCCAAGAGACCCAGTACTTC. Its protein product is CASSLPQETQYF.

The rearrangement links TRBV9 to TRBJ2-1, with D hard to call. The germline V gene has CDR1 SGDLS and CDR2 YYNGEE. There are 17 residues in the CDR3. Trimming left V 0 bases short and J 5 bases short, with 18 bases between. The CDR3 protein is CASSVALGGPADNEQFF. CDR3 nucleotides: TGTGCCAGCAGCGTAGCCCTGGGCGGCCCGGCTGACAATGAGCAGTTCTTC.